The entry that follows covers one T cell receptor beta chain sequence. This clone was found once. No cognate antigen has been identified for it. No base quality information exists; no much larger clone differs at one position. Receptor amplification or capture employed the immunoSEQ multiplex PCR assay. The authors' pipeline ran thus. Preprocessing removed nonproductive sequences and CDR3s not starting with C, not ending with F or W, or shorter than 7 amino acids. Antigen-specific clonotypes were called with the MANAFEST web app, based on expansion relative to reference and other culture wells. A clone was considered positive if significant expansion relative to the reference culture was observed in 2 of 3 replicate wells at an FDR below 0.05. A further requirement for positive clones was significant expansion compared with all other tandem wells, along with an odds ratio above 5. Pairwise Levenshtein distance, computed with the stringdist R package after three terminal residues were trimmed from each end, was used as the measure of CDR3 homology. Entries here come from immuneACCESS through TCRdb and include only in-frame sequences with V and J called. Some clones fail to appear in such tables; in the studies checked, an unresolved V gene covers under half of the shortfall, and the cause of the remainder is unknown. Clone size and the V and J calls come from that table; the DNA yielded D and trimming. Within this sample are 24,000 or so clones, with around three quarters of them counted one time only. The biggest ten clones account for 13% to 15% of the sample.

This sample is part of a study of CD4 T cells in relation to SARS-CoV-2 and coronaviruses (dated by TCRdb to about 2021). General notes on the study: In the ViraFEST assay, PBMCs were cultured with antigen for approximately eleven days, after which TCR beta CDR3s were sequenced to identify clonal expansions specific to the antigen. An HIV-1 Nef peptide pool or a no-peptide culture served as the negative reference condition. Shared crossreactive spike epitopes were mapped to their HLA restriction using patient-derived lymphoblastoid cell lines. Memory CD4+ T cell crossreactivity between SARS-CoV-2 and common cold coronavirus spike proteins was assessed at the TCR clonotype level in the study. Samples from a few pre-COVID donors and the naive versus memory experiments were sequenced with the Adaptive Biotechnologies TCR-sequencing kit; other data were Illumina-based. A different TCR-beta assay, based on Illumina, was used to sequence expansion assays from other donors in the study. General study outcomes and caveats: Memory CD4+ clonotypes crossrecognizing SARS-CoV-2 and at least one common cold coronavirus spike were found in 50% to 80% of donors. No donor contributed both pre-pandemic and post-infection samples, which limited tracing the source of pre-existing responses. Compared with monoreactive clones, crossreactive clones had significantly weaker SARS-CoV-2-driven expansion, a result consistent with antigenic imprinting. Crossreactivity analysis centred on spike protein, so crossreactivity against other viral proteins was not assessed. Small numbers of patients and of tested TCRs were a limitation of the study.

Taken from the germline V gene, the CDR1 and CDR2 loops are MGHRA and YSYEKL. Taken from cysteine to phenylalanine, the CDR3 has 16 residues. Left in the record is the CDR3 DNA by itself, 48 bases read in frame from the first base. At the junction V is shortened by 0 bases and J by 7 bases; bases outside the gene matches: 9. CD4+ T cells from unexposed donors were collected before the COVID-19 pandemic (2011-2018). After about 9 days of culture, CD4+ T cells were isolated with the EasySep CD4+ T cell isolation kit. As cell numbers permitted, CD4+ T cells from unexposed donors were tested for reactivity to SARS-CoV-2 S and N and to four common cold coronavirus spike pools. Each well received two million PBMCs, cultured in IMDM supplemented with around 5% human AB serum and roughly 10 IU/ml IL-2. Half of the culture medium was replaced with fresh IL-2-containing medium on days 3 and 7. In general, every peptide culture condition was set up in three replicate wells. Leukapheresis product for the unexposed donors was purchased commercially. Ficoll-Paque PLUS gradient centrifugation was used to isolate PBMCs from leukapheresis product or whole blood. PBMCs were either cryopreserved at -140°C or used fresh in the expansion assay. The QIAamp Micro DNA Kit was used to extract genomic DNA from the CD4+ T cells.

The material sequenced was CD4+ T cells from PBMCs, cultured in vitro. This receptor was taken from a human donor in good health. The V and J genes are TRBV4-1 and TRBJ2-3, with 8 central nucleotides matching TRBD2. The bases are TGCGCCAGCAGCCAAGAACCGGGACTAGTTCAAAATACGCAGTATTTT. This gives the protein CASSQEPGLVQNTQYF.